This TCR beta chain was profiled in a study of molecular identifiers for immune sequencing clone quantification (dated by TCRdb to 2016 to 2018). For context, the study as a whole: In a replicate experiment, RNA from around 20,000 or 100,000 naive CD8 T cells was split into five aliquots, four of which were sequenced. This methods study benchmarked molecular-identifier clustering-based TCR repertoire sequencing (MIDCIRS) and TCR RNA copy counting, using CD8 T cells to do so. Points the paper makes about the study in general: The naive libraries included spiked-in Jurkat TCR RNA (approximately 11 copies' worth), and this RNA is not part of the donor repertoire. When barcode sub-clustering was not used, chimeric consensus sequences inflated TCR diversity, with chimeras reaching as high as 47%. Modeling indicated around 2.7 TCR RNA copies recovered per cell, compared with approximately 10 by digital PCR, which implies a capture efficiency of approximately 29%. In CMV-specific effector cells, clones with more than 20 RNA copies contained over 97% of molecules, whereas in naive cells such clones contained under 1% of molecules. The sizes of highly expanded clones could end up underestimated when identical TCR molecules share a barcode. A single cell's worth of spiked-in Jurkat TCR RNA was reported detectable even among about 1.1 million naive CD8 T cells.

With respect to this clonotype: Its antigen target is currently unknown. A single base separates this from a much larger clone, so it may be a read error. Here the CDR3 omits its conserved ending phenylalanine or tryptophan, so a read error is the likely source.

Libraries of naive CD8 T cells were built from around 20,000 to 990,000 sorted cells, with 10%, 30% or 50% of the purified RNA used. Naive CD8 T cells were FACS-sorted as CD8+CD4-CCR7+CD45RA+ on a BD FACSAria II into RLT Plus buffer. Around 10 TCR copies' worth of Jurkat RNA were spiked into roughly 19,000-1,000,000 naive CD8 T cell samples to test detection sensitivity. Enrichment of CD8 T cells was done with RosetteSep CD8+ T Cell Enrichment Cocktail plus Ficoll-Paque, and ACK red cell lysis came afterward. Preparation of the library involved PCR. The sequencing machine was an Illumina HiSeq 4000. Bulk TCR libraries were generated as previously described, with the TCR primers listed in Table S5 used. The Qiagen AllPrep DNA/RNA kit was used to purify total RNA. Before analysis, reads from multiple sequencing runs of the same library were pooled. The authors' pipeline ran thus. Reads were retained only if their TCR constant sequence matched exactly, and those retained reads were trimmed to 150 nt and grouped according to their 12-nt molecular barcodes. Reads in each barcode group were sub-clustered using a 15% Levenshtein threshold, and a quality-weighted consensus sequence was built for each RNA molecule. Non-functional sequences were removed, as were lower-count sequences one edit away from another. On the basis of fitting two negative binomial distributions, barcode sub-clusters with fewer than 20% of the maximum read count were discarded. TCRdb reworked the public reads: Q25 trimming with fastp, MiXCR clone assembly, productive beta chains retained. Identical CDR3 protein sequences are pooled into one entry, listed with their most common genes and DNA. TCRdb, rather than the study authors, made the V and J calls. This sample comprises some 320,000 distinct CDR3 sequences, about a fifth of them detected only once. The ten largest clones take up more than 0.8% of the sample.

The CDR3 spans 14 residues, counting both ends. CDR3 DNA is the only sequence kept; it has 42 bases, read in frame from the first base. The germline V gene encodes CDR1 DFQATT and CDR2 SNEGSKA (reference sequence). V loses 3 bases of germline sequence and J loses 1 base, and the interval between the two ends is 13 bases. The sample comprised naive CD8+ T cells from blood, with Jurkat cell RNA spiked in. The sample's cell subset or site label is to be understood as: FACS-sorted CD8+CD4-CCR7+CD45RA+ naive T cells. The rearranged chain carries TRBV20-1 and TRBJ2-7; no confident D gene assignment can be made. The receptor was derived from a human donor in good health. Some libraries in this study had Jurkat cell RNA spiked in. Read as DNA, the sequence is TGCAGTGCTAGGGCATCTATTCAGTCCTACGAGCAGTACCTC. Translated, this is CSARASIQSYEQYL.